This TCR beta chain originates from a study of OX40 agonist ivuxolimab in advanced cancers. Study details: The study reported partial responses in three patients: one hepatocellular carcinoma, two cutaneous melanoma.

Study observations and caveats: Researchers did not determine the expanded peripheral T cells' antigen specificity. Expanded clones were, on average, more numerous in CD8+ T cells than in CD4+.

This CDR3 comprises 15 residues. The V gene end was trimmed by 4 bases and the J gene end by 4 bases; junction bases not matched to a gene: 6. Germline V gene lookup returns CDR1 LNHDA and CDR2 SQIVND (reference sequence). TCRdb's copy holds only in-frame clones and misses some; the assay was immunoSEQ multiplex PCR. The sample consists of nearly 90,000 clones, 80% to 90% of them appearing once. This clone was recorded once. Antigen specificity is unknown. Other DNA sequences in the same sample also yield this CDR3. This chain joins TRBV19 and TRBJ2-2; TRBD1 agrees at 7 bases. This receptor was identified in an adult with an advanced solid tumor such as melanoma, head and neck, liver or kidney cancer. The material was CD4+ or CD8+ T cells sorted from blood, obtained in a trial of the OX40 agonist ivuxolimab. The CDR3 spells CASSTRQGSTGELFF. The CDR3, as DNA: TGTGCCAGTAGTACCCGACAGGGCAGCACCGGGGAGCTGTTTTTT.